A selection of T cell receptor beta chains follows, all from one sample in a study of long-term antiretroviral therapy in people with HIV. The assay was immunoSEQ multiplex PCR, and TCRdb's table has in-frame clones only and misses some. The sample yields about 20,000 clones, 90% seen once. The sequenced sample was unsorted PBMCs, obtained nearly 4.5 years before starting antiretroviral therapy. These receptors originate from a young woman with HIV. Both conserved end residues are part of each CDR3.

V gene	J gene	CDR3 protein
TRBV9	TRBJ2-7	CASSATGTLTYEQYF
TRBV5-1	TRBJ1-5	CASSPTGTGGNQPQHF
TRBV7-2	TRBJ1-1	CASSARPQVTEAFF
TRBV4-1	TRBJ2-2	CASSQARTKTNAGELFF
TRBV18	TRBJ1-6	CASSPSHGVADSPLHF
TRBV18	TRBJ1-4	CASENTRAGNEKLFF
TRBV19	TRBJ1-1	CASSWDSTGANTEAFF
TRBV5-1	TRBJ1-2	CASSSRGGQILGDGYTF
TRBV2	TRBJ2-7	CASKRRVFTEQYF
TRBV7-9	TRBJ2-7	CASSRWDRASISYEQYF
TRBV27	TRBJ2-7	CASREDVSYEQYF